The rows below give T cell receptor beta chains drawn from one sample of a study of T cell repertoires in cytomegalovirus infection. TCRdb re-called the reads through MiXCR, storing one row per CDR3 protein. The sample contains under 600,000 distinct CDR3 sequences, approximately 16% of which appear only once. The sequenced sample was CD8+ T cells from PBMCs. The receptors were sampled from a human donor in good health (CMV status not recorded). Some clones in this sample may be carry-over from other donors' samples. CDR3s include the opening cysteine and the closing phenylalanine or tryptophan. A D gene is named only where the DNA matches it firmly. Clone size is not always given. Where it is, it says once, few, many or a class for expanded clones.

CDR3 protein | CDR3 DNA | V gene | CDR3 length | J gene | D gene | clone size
CASTPSGINNEQFF | TGTGCCAGCACCCCTTCGGGTATAAACAATGAGCAGTTCTTC | TRBV9 | 14 | TRBJ2-1 | - | -
CASSYSGTSAYNEQFF | TGTGCCAGCAGTTACTCGGGGACTAGCGCCTACAATGAGCAGTTCTTC | TRBV6-5 | 16 | TRBJ2-1 | TRBD2 | many
CASSGLAGGTDTQYF | TGTGCCAGCAGTGGGCTAGCGGGAGGAACAGATACGCAGTATTTT | TRBV6-1 | 15 | TRBJ2-3 | TRBD2 | many
CASSQVGTGLGNEQFF | TGTGCCAGCAGCCAAGTGGGGACAGGGCTCGGGAATGAGCAGTTCTTC | TRBV4-2 | 16 | TRBJ2-1 | TRBD1 | -
CSARALGGGGPSRYNEQFF | TGCAGTGCTAGAGCACTGGGTGGGGGAGGGCCCTCGAGGTACAATGAGCAGTTCTTC | TRBV20-1 | 19 | TRBJ2-1 | TRBD2 | -
CASRGTGGNIPDKNIQYF | TGTGCCAGCAGGGGAACAGGAGGCAACATACCTGACAAAAACATTCAGTACTTC | TRBV7-9 | 18 | TRBJ2-4 | - | many
CASSLGPVNTEAFF | TGTGCCAGCAGCTTAGGCCCGGTGAACACTGAAGCTTTCTTT | TRBV7-3 | 14 | TRBJ1-1 | - | many
CASSHSWGGGYGNTIYF | TGTGCCAGCAGTCATTCGTGGGGCGGTGGATACGGGAACACCATATATTTT | TRBV9 | 17 | TRBJ1-3 | - | -
CASSFRGTEAFF | TGTGCCAGCAGCTTCAGGGGCACTGAAGCTTTCTTT | TRBV27 | 12 | TRBJ1-1 | - | many
CASSLAIQGAYEQYF | TGTGCCAGCAGCTTAGCGATCCAGGGCGCCTACGAGCAGTACTTC | TRBV5-6 | 15 | TRBJ2-7 | - | many
CANQEETGITEAFF | TGTGCCAATCAAGAAGAGACAGGGATCACTGAAGCTTTCTTT | TRBV2 | 14 | TRBJ1-1 | TRBD1 | -
CASSRRPGSKVGDTQYF | TGTGCCAGCAGTCGCAGACCCGGGTCCAAGGTGGGAGATACGCAGTATTTT | TRBV27 | 17 | TRBJ2-3 | - | -
CASRPFTLGGISTDTQYF | TGTGCCAGCCGCCCATTTACCTTGGGCGGGATAAGCACAGATACGCAGTATTTT | TRBV7-9 | 18 | TRBJ2-3 | - | many
CASSQRRSGGRGTDTQYF | TGTGCCAGCAGCCAAAGACGGTCGGGGGGGCGGGGCACAGATACGCAGTATTTT | TRBV14 | 18 | TRBJ2-3 | TRBD2 | few
CASSQEGLAGASGELFF | TGTGCCAGCAGCCAAGAGGGACTAGCGGGAGCCTCCGGGGAGCTGTTTTTT | TRBV4-2 | 17 | TRBJ2-2 | TRBD2 | many
CAISESDRGGRIGELFF | TGTGCCATCAGTGAGTCGGACAGGGGAGGAAGGATCGGGGAGCTGTTTTTT | TRBV10-3 | 17 | TRBJ2-2 | TRBD1 | -
CASSPDRGWEGNQPQHF | TGTGCCAGCAGTCCCGACAGGGGCTGGGAGGGCAATCAGCCCCAGCATTTT | TRBV28 | 17 | TRBJ1-5 | TRBD1 | -
CASSPSPNQPPHF | TGTGCCAGCAGCCCCTCCCCCAATCAGCCCCCGCATTTT | TRBV4-2 | 13 | TRBJ1-5 | - | once
CASSEDERANYGYTF | TGTGCCAGCAGTGAGGACGAAAGGGCTAACTATGGCTACACCTTC | TRBV6-4 | 15 | TRBJ1-2 | - | many
CASSTTGGPYEQYF | TGTGCCAGCAGCACCACAGGGGGCCCCTACGAGCAGTACTTC | TRBV12-3/TRBV12-4 | 14 | TRBJ2-7 | TRBD1 | many
CASRWDREARAFF | TGTGCCAGCAGGTGGGACAGGGAGGCTAGAGCTTTCTTT | TRBV6-5 | 13 | TRBJ1-1 | TRBD1 | -
CASSQELVGGQQETQYF | TGTGCCAGCAGCCAAGAACTGGTCGGGGGACAACAAGAGACCCAGTACTTC | TRBV3-1 | 17 | TRBJ2-5 | - | -
CASSRRGELFF | TGCGCCAGCAGCCGGAGGGGGGAGCTGTTTTTT | TRBV5-1 | 11 | TRBJ2-2 | - | -
CASSFAVEGVQPVYGYTF | TGTGCCAGCAGCTTCGCGGTGGAGGGGGTCCAGCCGGTTTATGGCTACACCTTC | TRBV7-8 | 18 | TRBJ1-2 | - | -
CASSRGQGVRSPLHF | TGTGCCAGCAGTCGGGGACAGGGGGTCAGGTCACCCCTCCACTTT | TRBV6-1 | 15 | TRBJ1-6 | TRBD1 | -
CASSLVLAAAQNTQYF | TGTGCCAGCAGCTTAGTGCTAGCTGCTGCACAAAATACGCAGTATTTT | TRBV11-2 | 16 | TRBJ2-3 | - | many
CASSQAGGIQETQYF | TGTGCCAGCAGCCAAGCGGGAGGGATCCAAGAGACCCAGTACTTC | TRBV6-6 | 15 | TRBJ2-5 | TRBD2 | few
CASSLVREEQYF | TGTGCCAGCAGCTTGGTTAGGGAAGAGCAGTACTTC | TRBV7-9 | 12 | TRBJ2-7 | - | many
CASTPTGRANYGYTF | TGTGCCAGCACCCCGACGGGGAGGGCGAACTATGGCTACACCTTC | TRBV7-9 | 15 | TRBJ1-2 | - | -
CASSYRDLRWYF | TGTGCCAGCAGTTACCGTGACCTAAGATGGTACTTC | TRBV6-5 | 12 | TRBJ2-5 | - | -
CASSGAGEDPDTQYF | TGTGCCAGCAGTGGAGCGGGAGAGGACCCAGATACGCAGTATTTT | TRBV27 | 15 | TRBJ2-3 | TRBD2 | -
CASSESREEQYF | TGTGCCAGCAGTGAATCTAGAGAGGAGCAGTACTTC | TRBV25-1 | 12 | TRBJ2-7 | - | many
CASSRTGGPLYNEQFF | TGTGCCAGTAGTAGAACAGGGGGTCCCCTCTACAATGAGCAGTTCTTC | TRBV19 | 16 | TRBJ2-1 | TRBD1 | -
CASSLDLTSGMNTGELFF | TGTGCCAGCAGCCTAGACTTGACTAGCGGGATGAACACCGGGGAGCTGTTTTTT | TRBV27 | 18 | TRBJ2-2 | TRBD2 | -
CASTRTPTTYEQYF | TGTGCCAGCACCCGGACTCCCACTACCTACGAGCAGTACTTC | TRBV6-1 | 14 | TRBJ2-7 | - | few
CSHRRSRDYGYTF | TGCAGTCATCGTCGGTCAAGGGACTATGGCTACACCTTC | TRBV20-1 | 13 | TRBJ1-2 | - | -
CASRSGTSYSGNTIYF | TGTGCCAGCAGGTCCGGGACGTCGTACTCTGGAAACACCATATATTTT | TRBV28 | 16 | TRBJ1-3 | - | many
CASSQASFYGYTF | TGCGCCAGCAGCCAAGCATCTTTCTATGGCTACACCTTC | TRBV4-1 | 13 | TRBJ1-2 | - | few
CASSLIPAQDNEQFF | TGTGCCAGCAGCTTAATCCCGGCACAGGACAATGAGCAGTTCTTC | TRBV7-8 | 15 | TRBJ2-1 | - | many